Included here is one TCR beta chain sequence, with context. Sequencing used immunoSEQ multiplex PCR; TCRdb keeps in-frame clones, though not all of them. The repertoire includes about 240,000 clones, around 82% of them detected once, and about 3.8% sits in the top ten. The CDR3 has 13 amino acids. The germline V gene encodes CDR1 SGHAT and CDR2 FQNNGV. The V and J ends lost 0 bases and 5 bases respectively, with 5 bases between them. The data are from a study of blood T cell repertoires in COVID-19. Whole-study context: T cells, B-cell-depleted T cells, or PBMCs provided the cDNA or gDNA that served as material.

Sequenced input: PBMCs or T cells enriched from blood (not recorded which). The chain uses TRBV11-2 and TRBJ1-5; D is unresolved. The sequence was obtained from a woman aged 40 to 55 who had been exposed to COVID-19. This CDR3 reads CASSLEGDQPQHF. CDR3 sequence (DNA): TGTGCCAGCAGCTTAGAGGGAGATCAGCCCCAGCATTTT.